One and the same sample provided the 9 T cell receptor beta chains below, sequenced in a study of OX40 agonist ivuxolimab in advanced cancers. Here immunoSEQ multiplex PCR was the method, and the copy in TCRdb shows in-frame clones only, minus some. The sample records over 85,000 clones, about 90% being singletons. Sequenced here: CD4+ or CD8+ T cells sorted from blood, sampled in a trial of the OX40 agonist ivuxolimab. The receptors shown here come from an adult with an advanced solid tumor such as melanoma, head and neck, liver or kidney cancer.

The CDR3 nucleotides read TGTGCCAGCTCACCAAACCTAGCGGGAAGACGGTACAATGAGCAGTTCTTC. Protein sequence: CASSPNLAGRRYNEQFF. The chain couples TRBV18 to TRBJ2-1; TRBD2 aligns across 9 bases. CDR3 length: 17 amino acids. The germline gives CDR1 KGHSH, CDR2 LQKENI. The J segment lost 4 bases and the V segment lost 2 bases, leaving 9 bases of the junction unmatched.

The chain is built from TRBV27 and TRBJ2-5; D is perhaps TRBD1 (5 bases). V dropped 5 bases and J dropped 2 bases, with 9 bases sitting between them. CDR1 is MNHEY and CDR2 is SMNVEV in the germline V gene (reference sequence). The CDR3 is 13 residues long. Here the CDR3 DNA reads TGTGCCAGCAGTAGACAGAGACAAGAGACCCAGTACTTC. Protein sequence: CASSRQRQETQYF.

The V call is TRBV7-2, the J call TRBJ1-1; the D is unclear. Germline CDR1 is SGHTA and CDR2 is FQGNSA. The germline V and J ends were trimmed by 1 base and 2 bases, with 11 bases remaining between them. The CDR3 consists of 15 residues. The CDR3 sequence is CASSLGNGRNTEAFF. CDR3 bases: TGTGCCAGCAGCTTAGGAAACGGGAGAAACACTGAAGCTTTCTTT.

The chain has TRBV7-2 and TRBJ1-4; 10 bases agree with TRBD1. The ends lost 4 bases at V and 7 bases at J; junction bases unmatched: 6. The germline V gene encodes CDR1 SGHTA and CDR2 FQGNSA. This CDR3 has 15 residues. The CDR3 region is CASSSGQGVGEKLFF. The CDR3, as DNA: TGTGCCAGCAGCTCAGGACAGGGGGTTGGTGAAAAACTGTTTTTT.

The chain carries TRBV7-9 and TRBJ2-5, with 12 bases that match TRBD2. The germline gives CDR1 SEHNR, CDR2 FQNEAQ (reference sequence). V trimming: 3 bases; J trimming: 2 bases; junction bases outside the gene matches: 4. This CDR3 has 16 residues. The CDR3 loop is CASSLGLAGLQETQYF. The CDR3 DNA is TGTGCCAGCAGCTTGGGACTAGCGGGCCTTCAAGAGACCCAGTACTTC. Full variable domain (remainder filled in from reference TRBV7-9 and TRBJ2-5): DTGVSQNPRHKITKRGQNVTFRCDPISEHNRLYWYRQTLGQGPEFLTYFQNEAQLEKSRLLSDRFSAERPKGSFSTLEIQRTEQGDSAMYLCASSLGLAGLQETQYFGPGTRLLVL.

This chain uses TRBV5-4 with TRBJ2-7, with TRBD1 matching over 8 bases. The CDR3 consists of 14 residues. Trimming removed 4 bases from V and 3 bases from J; junction bases left unmatched: 6. Looked up from germline, CDR1 is SGHNT and CDR2 is YYREEE (reference sequence). The CDR3 reads CASSRSGTGYEQYF. The CDR3 bases are TGTGCCAGCAGCCGCTCCGGGACAGGCTACGAGCAGTACTTC.

V and J are TRBV6-6 and TRBJ2-7, with D possibly being TRBD2 (6 bases). The CDR3 contains 16 residues. CDR1 and CDR2 from the germline V gene are MNHNY and SVGAGI (reference sequence). Deletions cut 0 bases from V and 0 bases from J, with 12 bases between. The CDR3 DNA sequence: TGTGCCAGCAGTTACTCGGGGACTGGGGCCTCCTACGAGCAGTACTTC. Residues: CASSYSGTGASYEQYF.

The J gene is TRBJ1-1, the V gene TRBV15, with a possible D match to TRBD1 (5 bases). This CDR3 region has 15 residues. V dropped 5 bases and J dropped 3 bases, with 16 bases sitting between them. From germline, CDR1 is LNHNV and CDR2 YYDKDF (reference sequence). The CDR3 DNA follows: TGTGCCACCAGCTTTAATACCCAGGGTTACACTGAAGCTTTCTTT. Translation: CATSFNTQGYTEAFF.

The chain joins TRBV11-3 to TRBJ2-7, with D uncertain. Germline-derived CDR1 and CDR2 are SGHNT and YENEEA. The CDR3 has 12 amino acids. Trimming removed 1 base from V and 3 bases from J, with 4 bases in between. As DNA, the CDR3 is TGTGCCAGCAGCTTAGGGGACTACGAGCAGTACTTC. It codes for CASSLGDYEQYF.